What follows are 4 T cell receptor beta chains derived from one specimen sequenced in a study of PD-1 blockade in classical Hodgkin lymphoma. Time point here: cycle 4 day 1 (C4D1), after five to seven weeks of nivolumab. Patients all relapsed after autologous stem cell transplantation, and there was variation in brentuximab vedotin exposure. This table comes from immunoSEQ multiplex PCR, and its TCRdb copy is limited to in-frame clones, with some not included. The sample contains approximately 65,000 clones, around 90% of which appear only once. The material was peripheral blood mononuclear cells (PBMCs), obtained before the fourth cycle of nivolumab. These TCRs come from a human donor with classical Hodgkin lymphoma.

The chain has TRBV4-1 and TRBJ1-6; the D is unclear. The germline CDR1 and CDR2 sequences are MGHRA and YSYEKL. V was trimmed by 1 base and J by 10 bases, leaving 14 bases between them. This CDR3 has 15 residues. The CDR3 protein is CASSQGVLSASPLHF. The CDR3 nucleotides read TGCGCCAGCAGCCAAGGAGTACTCAGTGCGTCACCCCTCCACTTT.

This rearrangement joins TRBV27 to TRBJ1-1; tentative D call: TRBD1 (6 bases). Germline V CDR1 and CDR2: MNHEY, SMNVEV (reference sequence). Trimming cost V 3 bases and J 11 bases, with 16 bases left between them. The CDR3 consists of 13 residues. CDR3 DNA: TGTGCCAGCAGTTTCCCAGCGGACAGAAGGGCTTTCTTT. Translated, it gives CASSFPADRRAFF.

The chain uses TRBV2 and TRBJ2-5; D possibly corresponds to TRBD1 (6 bases). The germline gives CDR1 SNHLY, CDR2 FYNNEI. This CDR3 has 13 residues. V was trimmed by 11 bases and J by 5 bases, leaving 18 bases between them. CDR3 sequence (DNA): TGTGCCGCTTCAGGGGCAGGGCTGGAGACCCAGTACTTC. Residues: CAASGAGLETQYF.

The gene calls are TRBV20-1 and TRBJ1-4, with D hard to call. CDR3 length equals 10 residues. Between the trimmed V and J ends, which lost 5 bases and 7 bases, there was a span of 5 bases. Germline values: CDR1 DFQATT, CDR2 SNEGSKA (reference sequence). The CDR3 DNA is TGCAGTGCTCTTACTGAAAAACTGTTTTTT. This gives the protein CSALTEKLFF.